These T cell receptor beta chains were read from a single sample in a study of T cell responses to AZD1222 COVID-19 vaccine. Sequencing was performed with immunoSEQ multiplex PCR; in TCRdb, only in-frame clones are kept and a portion is missing. The sample consists of approximately 13,000 clones, 84% of them appearing once. The starting material was peripheral blood, obtained 28 days after the second AZD1222 dose. These receptors came from an adult who received the AZD1222 COVID-19 vaccine. The CDR3 runs from the conserved cysteine through the conserved F or W. D genes are given only for firm matches. Some rows have no size entry. The others give once, few or many, or a class for an expanded clone.

j_call,d_call,clone_size,v_call,cdr3_aa,cdr3_nt
TRBJ1-3,-,-,TRBV7-9,CATPFGTGNTIYF,TGTGCCACTCCGTTCGGTACTGGAAACACCATATATTTT
TRBJ2-5,TRBD2,-,TRBV28,CASSASGSSRETQYF,TGTGCCAGCAGCGCGAGCGGGAGTAGCAGGGAGACCCAGTACTTC
TRBJ2-3,TRBD1,-,TRBV19,CASSWSGGADTQYF,TGTGCCAGTAGTTGGTCAGGGGGCGCAGATACGCAGTATTTT
TRBJ2-3,-,-,TRBV30,CAWSGSGDTQYF,TGTGCCTGGAGCGGGAGTGGAGATACGCAGTATTTT
TRBJ1-5,-,-,TRBV6-5,CASSLRGGNQPQHF,TGTGCCAGCAGTCTCAGAGGAGGCAATCAGCCCCAGCATTTT
TRBJ2-3,TRBD1,-,TRBV13,CASSLETGDGGTQYF,TGTGCCAGCAGCTTGGAAACAGGGGATGGGGGAACGCAGTATTTT
TRBJ2-5,-,-,TRBV2,CASSARETQYF,TGTGCCAGCAGTGCTAGAGAGACCCAGTACTTC
TRBJ2-1,TRBD2,-,TRBV7-9,CASSPGLALSYNEQFF,TGTGCCAGCAGCCCCGGACTAGCGCTTTCCTACAATGAGCAGTTCTTC
TRBJ2-1,-,few,TRBV18,CASSPGGPNRAHEQFF,TGTGCCAGCTCACCCGGGGGGCCGAACAGGGCCCATGAGCAGTTCTTC
TRBJ1-4,TRBD1,-,TRBV28,CASSSPGGAYEKLFF,TGTGCCAGCAGTTCCCCAGGGGGCGCGTATGAAAAACTGTTTTTT
TRBJ2-6,-,-,TRBV14,CASLISGANVLTF,TGTGCCAGCTTAATCTCTGGGGCCAACGTCCTGACTTTC
TRBJ2-7,TRBD1,-,TRBV9,CASSARDRPYEQYF,TGTGCCAGCAGCGCCCGGGACAGGCCCTACGAGCAGTACTTC
TRBJ1-1,-,-,TRBV5-1,CASSQGTRGLAFF,TGCGCCAGCAGCCAGGGGACTCGTGGTTTGGCTTTCTTT
TRBJ2-7,-,once,TRBV6-5,CASSNPGTYEQYF,TGTGCCAGCAGCAACCCCGGGACCTACGAGCAGTACTTC
TRBJ2-3,-,few,TRBV6-4,CASSEEETDTQYF,TGTGCCAGCAGTGAAGAGGAAACAGATACGCAGTATTTT
TRBJ1-4,-,-,TRBV11-2,CASRGGSFEGKLFF,TGTGCCAGCAGGGGGGGATCCTTCGAGGGAAAACTGTTTTTT
TRBJ1-2,TRBD1,-,TRBV5-1,CASSRDRAYGYTF,TGCGCCAGCAGTAGGGACAGGGCCTATGGCTACACCTTC
TRBJ1-5,-,-,TRBV28,CASKTSADYSNQPQHF,TGTGCCAGCAAGACGTCAGCCGACTATAGCAATCAGCCCCAGCATTTT
TRBJ2-1,TRBD2,-,TRBV5-1,CASSPPTSGGAGSGEQFF,TGCGCCAGCAGCCCACCTACTAGCGGGGGGGCCGGAAGCGGAGAGCAGTTCTTC
TRBJ1-5,TRBD1,-,TRBV28,CASSRGTGVIQPQHF,TGTGCCAGCAGTCGAGGGACAGGGGTAATTCAGCCCCAGCATTTT